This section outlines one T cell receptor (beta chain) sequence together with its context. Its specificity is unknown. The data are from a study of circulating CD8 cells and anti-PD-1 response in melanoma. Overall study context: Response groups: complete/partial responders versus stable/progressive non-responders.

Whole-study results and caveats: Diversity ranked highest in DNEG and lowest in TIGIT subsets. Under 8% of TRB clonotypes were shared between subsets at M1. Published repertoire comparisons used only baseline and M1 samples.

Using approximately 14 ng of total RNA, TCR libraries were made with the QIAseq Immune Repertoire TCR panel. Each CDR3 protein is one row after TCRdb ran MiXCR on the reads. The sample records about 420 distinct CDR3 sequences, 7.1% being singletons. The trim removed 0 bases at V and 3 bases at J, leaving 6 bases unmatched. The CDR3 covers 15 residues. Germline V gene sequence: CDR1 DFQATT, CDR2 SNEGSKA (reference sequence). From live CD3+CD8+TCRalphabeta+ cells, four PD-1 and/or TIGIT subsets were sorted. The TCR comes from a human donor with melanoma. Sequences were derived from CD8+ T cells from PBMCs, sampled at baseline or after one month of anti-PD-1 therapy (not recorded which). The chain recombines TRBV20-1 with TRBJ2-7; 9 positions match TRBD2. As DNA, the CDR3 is TGCAGTGCTAGAGATATAGCGGGGGATATCTACGAGCAGTACTTC. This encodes CSARDIAGDIYEQYF.